The clone carrying this T cell receptor (beta chain) was counted only a few times. Its antigen remains unidentified. The sample comes from a study of beta chain features in type 1 diabetes. Deletions cut 0 bases from V and 12 bases from J, with 18 bases between. Germline V lookup: CDR1 GTSNPN, CDR2 SVGIG (reference sequence). The CDR3 has 13 amino acids. Broader study findings: Shorter TCRB CDR3s, moderately but significantly so, were found in Type 1 diabetes patients in all four CD4+ subsets. Among patients, naive, central memory and Treg TCRB repertoires appeared more similar than among healthy donors. cDNA sequencing could over-represent cells with high TCR expression. At VDJ recombination sites, type 1 diabetes patients had fewer insertions and more deleted nucleotides.

As every portion of the isolated RNA was reverse transcribed, the sequencing read expressed TCRB transcripts. Sequenced naive, central memory and regulatory T cell samples produced an average of around 3.5 million reads. The data were produced by immunoSEQ multiplex PCR, yet TCRdb's version contains in-frame clones alone and is incomplete. This sample has 250,000 to 300,000 clones, with 14% found just once. The chain has TRBV30 and TRBJ2-7, with D maybe TRBD2 (6 bases). The sequence was obtained from a man aged 25-45 years with type 1 diabetes. Specimen: naive CD4+ T cells from blood. CDR3 in amino acids: CAWSVLTGGVLYF. The CDR3 DNA reads TGTGCCTGGAGTGTACTAACCGGCGGGGTTCTGTACTTC.